These 10 T cell receptor beta chains were all obtained from the same sample, sequenced in a study of post-analysis software for immune sequencing data. General study results and limits: Among five TRBV segments more frequent in patients than controls were TRBV5-6, TRBV5-1 and TRBV20-1.

Incorporated into the TCR beta cDNA libraries were unique molecular identifiers, which served to reduce PCR and sequencing biases. TCRdb reprocessed the PCR reads via MiXCR and lists one record per CDR3 protein. The sample shows hundreds of thousands of distinct CDR3 sequences, around 27% of them seen only once. These receptors have no known antigen. Source material: blood. The receptors were sampled from a girl between 10 and 17 years old with multiple sclerosis.

The chain recombines TRBV7-9 with TRBJ2-1; 8 nucleotides align to TRBD2. The V and J ends lost 8 bases and 8 bases, in that order; junction bases with no gene match: 11. This CDR3 region has 14 residues. Germline values: CDR1 SEHNR, CDR2 FQNEAQ (reference sequence). The CDR3, as DNA: TGTGCCAGCGGCGGGAGGAGGGTAGCGGATGAGCAGTTCTTC. As protein: CASGGRRVADEQFF.

This clonotype showed up just a few times. The chain joins TRBV20-1 to TRBJ2-3; TRBD2 might be the D (7 bases). Trimming stripped 3 bases from V and 6 bases from J, with 16 bases between. The CDR3 is 14 residues long. Per germline, CDR1 DFQATT and CDR2 SNEGSKA (reference sequence). For the CDR3, the DNA is TGCAGTGCTAGCGGCGGGGGCGCCGCTGATACGCAGTATTTT. Amino acid sequence: CSASGGGAADTQYF.

The sample holds a few counts of this clonotype. The chain joins TRBV28 to TRBJ2-2, with 8 nucleotides matching TRBD1. Per the germline V gene, CDR1 is MDHEN and CDR2 is SYDVKM. Trimming took 6 bases from V and 6 from J; bases not matched to a gene: 9. This CDR3 comprises 15 residues. The CDR3 loop is CASRIGQGEAGELFF. CDR3 nucleotide sequence: TGTGCCAGCAGAATCGGACAGGGTGAAGCCGGGGAGCTGTTTTTT.

V usage is TRBV9 and J usage is TRBJ2-3; perhaps TRBD2 as D (5 bases). The germline V gene has CDR1 SGDLS and CDR2 YYNGEE. The CDR3 is made up of 15 amino acids. V lost 0 bases and J lost 6, with 14 bases in between. The CDR3 spells CASSVAAGARDTQYF. CDR3 sequence (DNA): TGTGCCAGCAGCGTAGCTGCGGGCGCCCGGGATACGCAGTATTTT.

Notes on this clonotype: Because the CDR3 is missing its conserved closing phenylalanine or tryptophan, this is likely a read error. This chain connects TRBV10-3 to TRBJ2-1, with D possibly being TRBD2 (5 bases). The germline CDR1 and CDR2 sequences are ENHRY and SYGVKD. The CDR3 length is 16 residues. V dropped 0 bases and J dropped 4 bases, with 13 bases sitting between them. The DNA for the CDR3 is TGTGCCATCAGTGAGTCCCAAAGCGGACCTTACAATGAGCAGTTCGTC. This translates into CAISESQSGPYNEQFV.

In its sample, this clonotype was seen a few times. The chain joins TRBV6-1 to TRBJ1-2; 9 bases align to TRBD1. V trimming: 7 bases; J trimming: 6 bases; junction bases outside the gene matches: 6. CDR3 length: 13 residues. Germline-derived CDR1 and CDR2 are MNHNS and SASEGT. CDR3 residues: CASTIRTGDGYTF. CDR3 nucleotide sequence: TGTGCCAGCACCATCCGGACAGGGGATGGCTACACCTTC.

This clonotype occurred many times. The chain employs TRBV29-1 and TRBJ2-1; 9 positions match TRBD1. CDR1 and CDR2 from the germline V gene are SQVTM and ANQGSEA. Unmatched junction bases numbered 2, after V lost 0 bases and J lost 5 bases. There are 14 residues in the CDR3. The CDR3 DNA is TGCAGCGTTGAAGAGGGGACAGGGCACAATGAGCAGTTCTTC. This gives the protein CSVEEGTGHNEQFF.

The V and J genes are TRBV6-2 or TRBV6-3 and TRBJ2-4; tentatively, D is TRBD2 (7 bases). Trimming stripped 7 bases from V and 1 base from J, with 17 bases between. This CDR3 spans 16 amino acids. CDR1 and CDR2 from the germline V gene are MNHEY and SVGEGT. The CDR3 sequence: CASNPRGAVAKNIQYF. In nucleotides, the CDR3 is TGTGCCAGCAATCCCCGGGGGGCGGTGGCCAAAAACATTCAGTACTTC.

This clonotype appeared a few times. V and J are TRBV19 and TRBJ2-7; 8 bases are shared with TRBD1. Germline CDR1 LNHDA, CDR2 SQIVND (reference sequence). The CDR3 is 14 residues long. Trimming cost V 3 bases and J 6 bases; bases outside gene matches: 7. CDR3 sequence reads: CASSIDRGIGEQYF. DNA of the CDR3: TGTGCCAGTAGTATCGACAGGGGTATCGGCGAGCAGTACTTC.

The chain couples TRBV7-2 to TRBJ2-1, with TRBD2 matching over 14 bases. This CDR3 region has 14 residues. Germline CDR1 reads SGHTA; CDR2 reads FQGNSA. Trimming cost V 5 bases and J 9 bases; bases outside gene matches: 3. As DNA, the CDR3 is TGTGCCAGCAGCGAGGGACTAGCGGGAGCTGAGCAGTTCTTC. Translating it yields CASSEGLAGAEQFF.